This T cell receptor (beta chain) originates from a study of T-cell reconstitution after alpha-beta-depleted transplantation in children. Points from the study as a whole: About two months after transplant, alpha-beta T cells reportedly came from several hundred expanded graft clones.

Library preparation (for TCRbeta) was performed with unique molecular identifiers. Each CDR3 protein is one row after TCRdb ran MiXCR on the PCR reads. The data contain 200,000 or so distinct CDR3 sequences, 5% to 7.5% of them singletons. In its sample, this clonotype was seen many times. What it binds is unknown. The source material was PBMCs, sampled before TCRalphabeta/CD19-depleted stem cell transplant. This TCR was recovered from a girl under three years old with combined immunodeficiency, due to receive a stem cell transplant.

The CDR3 DNA is TGCAGCATTCCTACACCCCCCTCTTCCTACAATGAGCAGTTCTTC. Amino acid sequence: CSIPTPPSSYNEQFF. The chain couples TRBV29-1 to TRBJ2-1; unclear D gene. Germline values: CDR1 SQVTM, CDR2 ANQGSEA. CDR3 length equals 15 residues. V was shortened by 8 bases and J by 1 base, with 18 bases between the two germline ends.